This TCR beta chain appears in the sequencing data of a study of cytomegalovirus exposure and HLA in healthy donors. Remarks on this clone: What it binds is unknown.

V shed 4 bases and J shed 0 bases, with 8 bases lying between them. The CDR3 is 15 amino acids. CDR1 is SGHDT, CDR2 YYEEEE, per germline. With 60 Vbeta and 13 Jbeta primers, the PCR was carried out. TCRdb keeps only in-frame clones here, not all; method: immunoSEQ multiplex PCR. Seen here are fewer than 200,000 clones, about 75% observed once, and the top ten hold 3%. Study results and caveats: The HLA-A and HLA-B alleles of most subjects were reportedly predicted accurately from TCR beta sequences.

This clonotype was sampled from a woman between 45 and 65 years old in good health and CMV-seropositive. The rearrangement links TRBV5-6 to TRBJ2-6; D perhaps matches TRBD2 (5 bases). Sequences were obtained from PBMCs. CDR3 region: CASSPAGSGANVLTF. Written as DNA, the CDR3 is TGTGCCAGCAGCCCCGCGGGCTCTGGGGCCAACGTCCTGACTTTC.